Each of the 28 T cell receptor beta chains below was sequenced from the same sample in a study of T cells in Graves' hyperthyroidism and ophthalmopathy. Regions amplified from RNA transcripts were the TCR beta CDR3 regions. HTBI primers drove first-round RT-PCR of the TCR CDR3. TCRdb itself ran the multiplex PCR reads through MiXCR, one entry per CDR3 protein. This repertoire shows a few hundred thousand distinct CDR3 sequences, around 25% found once; its top ten account for around four fifths. Sequencing used blood. The source is a man between 45 and 60 years old with Graves' hyperthyroidism.

The gene calls are TRBV28 and TRBJ1-2; D not resolved. In germline, CDR1 is MDHEN, CDR2 SYDVKM. CDR3 length: 12 residues. Deletions cut 8 bases from V and 1 base from J, with 8 bases between. CDR3 region: CASARVNYGYTF. The CDR3 DNA follows: TGTGCCAGCGCGAGGGTTAACTATGGCTACACCTTC.

J is TRBJ2-3 and V is TRBV13; TRBD2 matches at 10 bases. This CDR3 contains 16 residues. The trim removed 5 bases at V and 2 bases at J, leaving 7 bases unmatched. Germline CDR1 reads PRHDT; CDR2 reads FYEKMQ (reference sequence). The CDR3 sequence is CASSPLAGALTDTQYF. In DNA, the CDR3 is TGTGCCAGCAGCCCTCTAGCGGGGGCCCTCACAGATACGCAGTATTTT.

The chain has TRBV28 and TRBJ2-7, with D perhaps matching TRBD1 (5 bases). Germline loops: CDR1 MDHEN, CDR2 SYDVKM. The CDR3 extends over 14 amino acids. The V end lost 7 bases, the J end lost 2 bases, and 15 bases lay between the germline ends. The CDR3 spells CASTQGSSAYEQYF. The CDR3 coding sequence is TGTGCCAGCACCCAGGGATCCAGCGCCTACGAGCAGTACTTC. Drawing the rest from reference TRBV28 and TRBJ2-7, the complete variable domain is DVKVTQSSRYLVKRTGEKVFLECVQDMDHENMFWYRQDPGLGLRLIYFSYDVKMKEKGDIPEGYSVSREKKERFSLILESASTNQTSMYLCASTQGSSAYEQYFGPGTRLTVT.

The chain has TRBV28 and TRBJ2-1; D call uncertain. CDR1 MDHEN and CDR2 SYDVKM come from the germline V gene. The CDR3 is 14 residues long. Trimming left V 10 bases short and J 2 bases short, with 15 bases between. The CDR3 DNA reads TGTGCCACCCACCGGCAGCGAACCTACAATGAGCAGTTCTTC. It yields the protein CATHRQRTYNEQFF.

The V and J genes are TRBV6-1 and TRBJ1-2, with 7 nucleotides matching TRBD1. The V and J ends lost 2 bases and 5 bases, in that order; junction bases with no gene match: 8. Looked up from germline, CDR1 is MNHNS and CDR2 is SASEGT. The CDR3 covers 15 residues. The CDR3 DNA reads TGTGCCAGCAGTGAAAGGGGGGACAGATCATATGGCTACACCTTC. It translates to CASSERGDRSYGYTF.

The V call is TRBV7-2, the J call TRBJ2-7; TRBD1 might be the D (5 bases). The CDR3 runs 15 residues. Trimming stripped 1 base from V and 6 bases from J, with 16 bases between. Germline V gives CDR1 SGHTA, CDR2 FQGNSA. The CDR3 bases are TGTGCCAGCAGCTTAGATGTAGGGGCTGTCCGCGAGCAGTACTTC. This encodes CASSLDVGAVREQYF. Complete variable domain (other parts from reference TRBV7-2 and TRBJ2-7): GAGVSQSPSNKVTEKGKDVELRCDPISGHTALYWYRQSLGQGLEFLIYFQGNSAPDKSGLPSDRFSAERTGGSVSTLTIQRTQQEDSAVYLCASSLDVGAVREQYFGPGTRLTVT.

The rearrangement links TRBV24-1 to TRBJ2-1; a weak D match, TRBD1 (5 bases). Germline V lookup: CDR1 KGHDR, CDR2 SFDVKD. Trimming cost V 3 bases and J 6 bases, with 11 bases left between them. The CDR3 loop spans 14 amino acids. CDR3 in DNA: TGTGCCACCAGTGATCCCAGCAGGGTCAATGAGCAGTTCTTC. This codes for CATSDPSRVNEQFF.

The chain recombines TRBV4-1 with TRBJ2-3; D is ambiguous. The CDR3 covers 15 residues. The germline V and J ends were trimmed by 1 base and 3 bases, with 11 bases remaining between them. The V gene's germline CDR1 is MGHRA and CDR2 YSYEKL. CDR3 region: CASSQVWLLTDTQYF. CDR3 coding DNA: TGCGCCAGCAGCCAAGTTTGGTTACTAACAGATACGCAGTATTTT.

V usage is TRBV20-1 and J usage is TRBJ2-7; either TRBD1 or TRBD2 may fit D (7 bases each). The germline V gene encodes CDR1 DFQATT and CDR2 SNEGSKA (reference sequence). V was pared by 6 bases and J by 3 bases, with 24 bases between. The CDR3 totals 16 residues. CDR3 region: CSANSGGGLADYEQYF. The CDR3 bases are TGCAGTGCAAACTCAGGGGGTGGGCTAGCGGACTACGAGCAGTACTTC.

In this sample, this clonotype turned up a few times. The chain carries TRBV24-1 and TRBJ2-1; 7 bases are a match to TRBD1. The V segment lost 4 bases and the J segment 0 bases; nucleotides outside the gene matches: 5. The CDR3 runs to 16 residues. Germline V gene sequence: CDR1 KGHDR, CDR2 SFDVKD. CDR3 nucleotide sequence: TGTGCCACCAGTGAGCCGACAGGGAACTCCTACAATGAGCAGTTCTTC. Amino acids: CATSEPTGNSYNEQFF.

This clonotype was found once. This may arise from a read error, as a much more abundant clone is one base away. The DNA of the CDR3 is TGTGCCAGCAGCCGCACAGGCTTTTCTAGCACAGATACGCAGTATTTT. It yields the protein CASSRTGFSSTDTQYF. The J gene is TRBJ2-3, the V gene TRBV11-2, with TRBD1 as a possible D gene (5 bases). This CDR3 spans 16 amino acids. Per the germline V gene, CDR1 is SGHAT and CDR2 is FQNNGV. Trimming cost V 5 bases and J 0 bases, with 15 bases left between them.

The chain uses TRBV7-3 and TRBJ2-1; D remains unclear. Trimming stripped 5 bases from V and 10 bases from J, with 15 bases between. The germline V gene encodes CDR1 SGHTA and CDR2 FQGTGA. CDR3 length equals 13 residues. The CDR3 nucleotides are TGTGCCAGCAGCCGAACCCTAGAAGAGGAGCAGTTCTTC. Its protein is CASSRTLEEEQFF. The whole variable domain, filled in from reference TRBV7-3 and TRBJ2-1, reads GAGVSQTPSNKVTEKGKYVELRCDPISGHTALYWYRQSLGQGPEFLIYFQGTGAADDSGLPNDRFFAVRPEGSVSTLKIQRTERGDSAVYLCASSRTLEEEQFFGPGTRLTVL.

For this clonotype: A much larger clone sits a single nucleotide away, making a read error possible. The gene calls are TRBV12-3 or TRBV12-4 and TRBJ2-7, with D perhaps matching TRBD2 (6 bases). Trimming stripped 5 bases from V and 6 bases from J, with 17 bases between. The CDR3 is made up of 14 amino acids. CDR3 amino acids: CASSPSRRTTEQYF. CDR3 coding DNA: TGTGCCAGCAGTCCCTCCCGGAGGACTACCGAGCAGTACTTC.

This clonotype was picked up a small number of times. This chain uses TRBV5-1 with TRBJ2-1; 8 bases map to TRBD2. The CDR3 consists of 15 residues. Trimming removed 0 bases from V and 5 bases from J; junction bases left unmatched: 4. Per the germline V gene, CDR1 is SGHRS and CDR2 is YFSETQ. CDR3 in DNA: TGCGCCAGCAGCTTGGTGACTAGCGCAAACAATGAGCAGTTCTTC. It codes for CASSLVTSANNEQFF. Filled out from reference TRBV5-1 and TRBJ2-1, the complete variable domain reads KAGVTQTPRYLIKTRGQQVTLSCSPISGHRSVSWYQQTPGQGLQFLFEYFSETQRNKGNFPGRFSGRQFSNSRSEMNVSTLELGDSALYLCASSLVTSANNEQFFGPGTRLTVL.

The CDR3: CSARGLEAGGFNIQYF. CDR3 in DNA: TGCAGTGCTAGAGGTCTCGAGGCGGGAGGGTTCAACATTCAGTACTTC. The chain has TRBV20-1 and TRBJ2-4, with 9 bases lining up with TRBD2. This CDR3 region has 16 residues. V dropped 1 base and J dropped 7; count of bases not matched to a gene: 11. Germline CDR1 DFQATT, CDR2 SNEGSKA (reference sequence).

The chain is built from TRBV18 and TRBJ2-2; D possibly corresponds to TRBD1 (6 bases). The CDR3 sequence is 16 residues long. Germline V gene lookup returns CDR1 KGHSH and CDR2 LQKENI. V lost 3 bases to trimming and J lost 1 base, with 12 bases between them. The CDR3 nucleotides are TGTGCCAGCTCACCTGTGATCAGGGGGAACACCGGGGAGCTGTTTTTT. Amino acids: CASSPVIRGNTGELFF.

This rearrangement joins TRBV20-1 to TRBJ2-3; TRBD2 matches at 11 bases. This CDR3 spans 15 amino acids. CDR1 and CDR2 from the germline V gene are DFQATT and SNEGSKA (reference sequence). Trimming at V came to 6 bases and at J to 2 bases, leaving 7 bases not matched to a gene. The CDR3 is CSAWDSGRATDTQYF. Written as DNA, the CDR3 is TGCAGTGCCTGGGATAGCGGGAGGGCCACAGATACGCAGTATTTT.

This clonotype was found a few times. The chain couples TRBV12-3 or TRBV12-4 to TRBJ1-2, with no clear D. The germline V and J ends were trimmed by 2 bases and 3 bases, with 19 bases remaining between them. The CDR3 totals 17 residues. In DNA form, the CDR3 reads TGTGCCAGCAGTTTAACTCGGGCCGCCTATGAACACTATGGCTACACCTTC. This sequence encodes CASSLTRAAYEHYGYTF.

The gene calls are TRBV12-3 or TRBV12-4 and TRBJ2-7; the match to TRBD2 covers 7 bases. The trim removed 6 bases at V and 3 bases at J, leaving 5 bases unmatched. The CDR3 has 13 amino acids. CDR3 sequence reads: CASSLADGYEQYF. CDR3 bases: TGTGCCAGCAGCCTAGCGGACGGCTACGAGCAGTACTTC.

The V call is TRBV5-5, the J call TRBJ2-2; no clear D gene. The CDR3 is 13 residues long. V lost 5 bases and J 6 bases, leaving 11 bases between the germline ends. Germline values: CDR1 SGHKS, CDR2 YYEKEE (reference sequence). DNA of the CDR3: TGTGCCAGCAGTTTCGACCTAGCCGGGGAGCTGTTTTTT. Translation gives CASSFDLAGELFF.

V gene TRBV7-3 combines with J gene TRBJ2-5; 9 nucleotides agree with TRBD2. Germline trimming cut 3 bases from V and 3 bases from J; bases unmatched to any gene: 5. Germline V CDR1 and CDR2: SGHTA, FQGTGA. The CDR3 spans 15 residues. The CDR3 spells CASSLELAGKETQYF. In DNA, the CDR3 is TGTGCCAGCAGCTTGGAACTAGCGGGTAAAGAGACCCAGTACTTC.

The sample holds a few counts of this clonotype. The rearrangement joins TRBV25-1 to TRBJ2-5; TRBD1 might be the D (6 bases). CDR1 and CDR2 (germline): MGHDK, SYGVNS. The germline V and J ends were trimmed by 5 bases and 1 base, with 11 bases remaining between them. This CDR3 contains 14 residues. CDR3 loop: CASSKVDSQETQYF. Here the CDR3 DNA reads TGTGCCAGCAGTAAAGTGGACAGCCAAGAGACCCAGTACTTC. The variable domain in full, with the rest retrieved from reference TRBV25-1 and TRBJ2-5, is EADIYQTPRYLVIGTGKKITLECSQTMGHDKMYWYQQDPGMELHLIHYSYGVNSTEKGDLSSESTVSRIRTEHFPLTLESARPSHTSQYLCASSKVDSQETQYFGPGTRLLVL.

This clonotype was counted many times. The chain joins TRBV11-1 to TRBJ2-3; no clear D gene. Looked up from germline, CDR1 is SGHAT and CDR2 is FQDESV (reference sequence). Trimming took 1 base from V and 1 from J, leaving 9 bases between them. The CDR3 is made up of 15 amino acids. CDR3 sequence (DNA): TGTGCCAGCAGCTTAGGTATAGTTGGCACAGATACGCAGTATTTT. Its protein product is CASSLGIVGTDTQYF.

This clonotype was seen many times. The chain joins TRBV6-5 to TRBJ1-1; D is unclear. Germline V gives CDR1 MNHEY, CDR2 SVGAGI. The CDR3 loop spans 16 amino acids. V was trimmed by 0 bases and J by 0 bases, leaving 11 bases between them. CDR3 protein: CASSYSKITLNTEAFF. DNA of the CDR3: TGTGCCAGCAGTTACTCGAAAATTACTCTGAACACTGAAGCTTTCTTT.

The CDR3 loop reads CATSGGLADSTDTQYF. As DNA, the CDR3 is TGTGCCACCAGTGGCGGACTAGCGGATAGCACAGATACGCAGTATTTT. The V call is TRBV24-1, the J call TRBJ2-3; 10 bases fit TRBD2. The CDR3 runs to 16 residues. Trimming cost V 5 bases and J 0 bases; bases outside gene matches: 4. Looked up from germline, CDR1 is KGHDR and CDR2 is SFDVKD.

V and J are TRBV7-9 and TRBJ2-7; D is possibly TRBD2 (5 bases). Germline values: CDR1 SEHNR, CDR2 FQNEAQ (reference sequence). The CDR3 has 15 amino acids. The V end was cut by 9 bases, the J end by 1 base, with 19 bases between. This CDR3 reads CASRNPAEGSYEQYF. CDR3 DNA: TGTGCCAGTAGGAACCCGGCCGAGGGTTCCTACGAGCAGTACTTC.

This chain's CDR3 is CASSMPGATRYGYTF. CDR3 sequence (DNA): TGTGCCAGTAGTATGCCGGGGGCAACAAGGTATGGCTACACCTTC. J is TRBJ1-2 and V is TRBV19; possible D gene TRBD1, 6 bases. V was trimmed by 3 bases and J by 5 bases, leaving 16 bases between them. Germline CDR1 reads LNHDA; CDR2 reads SQIVND (reference sequence). The CDR3 length is 15 residues.

This clonotype was seen many times. V gene TRBV6-2 or TRBV6-3 combines with J gene TRBJ2-7; D perhaps matches TRBD1 (5 bases). The germline V gene encodes CDR1 MNHEY and CDR2 SVGEGT. Trimming removed 2 bases at V and 9 bases at J, with 14 bases between. The length of the CDR3 is 13 residues. The CDR3 sequence is CASSYVGQGAQYF. The CDR3 bases are TGTGCCAGCAGTTACGTCGGGCAGGGCGCGCAGTACTTC.